This TCR beta chain comes out of a study of T cell responses to AZD1222 COVID-19 vaccine. Study findings and constraints: Seropositive AZD1222 recipients at baseline numbered only five or six. Nearly half of unique spike-specific TCRs reportedly avoided B.1.351 and B.1.1.7 mutated regions.

Of note for this clone: Antigen specificity is unknown.

This CDR3 is 16 amino acids long. The V gene end was trimmed by 2 bases and the J gene end by 2 bases; junction bases not matched to a gene: 7. CDR1 and CDR2 (germline): WSHSY, SAAADI. Method: immunoSEQ multiplex PCR; TCRdb's copy keeps in-frame clones and lacks some. Here the sample spans 95,000 to 150,000 clones, roughly 84% being singletons. The sequence derives from an adult in good health. Specimen: peripheral blood, collected on day 0 of AZD1222 vaccination. The chain combines TRBV10-2 with TRBJ2-5; 8 bases fit TRBD1. Here the CDR3 reads CASSEGARGRQETQYF. As DNA, the CDR3 is TGCGCCAGCAGTGAGGGGGCCAGGGGGCGACAAGAGACCCAGTACTTC.